This T cell receptor beta chain derives from a study of post-analysis software for immune sequencing data. Study summary: Secondary progressive, relapsing-remitting and progressive-relapsing multiple sclerosis were among the included disease courses.

The authors incorporated unique molecular identifiers into the TCR beta cDNA libraries. TCRdb reprocessed the PCR reads via MiXCR and lists one record per CDR3 protein. The sample consists of some 260,000 distinct CDR3 sequences, 30% to 45% of them appearing once. Study-wide results and caveats: By F measure, samples from a shared preparation batch strongly co-clustered. Four or five TRBV segments were more frequent in patients than controls; TRBV5-6, TRBV5-1 and TRBV20-1 belonged to this group. The study found significantly lower normalized Chao1 diversity in multiple sclerosis patients than in controls.

The CDR3 extends over 15 amino acids. V gave up 1 base and J gave up 0 bases; unmatched junction bases: 5. Germline V lookup: CDR1 DFQATT, CDR2 SNEGSKA (reference sequence). In regard to this clonotype: Antigen unknown.

The sequenced sample was blood. J is TRBJ1-1 and V is TRBV20-1; 7 nucleotides agree with TRBD1. The TCR sequence derives from a girl aged 5-17 years with multiple sclerosis. CDR3 loop: CSARVEGALNTEAFF. As DNA, the CDR3 is TGCAGTGCTAGAGTAGAGGGGGCCTTGAACACTGAAGCTTTCTTT.